The entry below describes one T cell receptor (beta chain). V lost 6 bases and J lost 9; bases outside the gene matches: 9. The CDR3 length is 15 residues. Per germline, CDR1 MNHNS and CDR2 SASEGT. The data were taken from a study of cytomegalovirus exposure and HLA in healthy donors. The primer mix had 60 Vbeta and 13 Jbeta primers. Some clones are missing from TCRdb's copy, which holds only in-frame ones; the method was immunoSEQ multiplex PCR. Of some 170,000 clones detected, roughly four fifths appear once; the ten largest clones hold under 1%. The sample was PBMCs. This rearrangement joins TRBV6-1 to TRBJ2-1, with 12 nucleotides matching TRBD2. This TCR came from a girl aged 2 to 9 in good health and CMV-seropositive. CDR3 nucleotide sequence: TGTGCCAGCAGGGGAAAAGGACTAGCGGGAATTGAGCAGTTCTTC. This encodes CASRGKGLAGIEQFF.